The 8 T cell receptor beta chains in this list originate from one sample, sequenced in a study of control samples from healthy donors and cancer patients. Generated by immunoSEQ multiplex PCR, the TCRdb table keeps only in-frame clones and is missing some. The repertoire holds some 410,000 clones, with 75% to 95% as singletons. The sample comprised PBMCs. The receptors here all came from a man aged 35 to 55 with head and neck cancer.

The V call is TRBV6-5, the J call TRBJ2-7; 13 bases agree with TRBD2. This CDR3 region has 15 residues. The V gene end was trimmed by 5 bases and the J gene end by 5 bases; junction bases not matched to a gene: 6. Germline V gene data show CDR1 as MNHEY and CDR2 as SVGAGI. CDR3 nucleotide sequence: TGTGCCAGCAGTCTACTAGCGGGAGGGCCCGACGAGCAGTACTTC. Its protein product is CASSLLAGGPDEQYF.

The chain employs TRBV20-1 and TRBJ1-2; a possible D gene is TRBD1 (5 bases). The CDR3 has 11 residues. Germline assignment: CDR1 DFQATT and CDR2 SNEGSKA (reference sequence). V lost 3 bases and J lost 8, with 10 bases in between. The CDR3 nucleotides read TGCAGTGCTAGTCTGAGGGACGGCTACACCTTC. Translated, it gives CSASLRDGYTF.

The chain employs TRBV6-6 and TRBJ1-2; a possible D gene is TRBD1 (5 bases). Germline CDR1 is MNHNY and CDR2 is SVGAGI (reference sequence). This CDR3 spans 15 amino acids. The ends were cut back, 5 bases at V and 0 bases at J, with 13 bases in the middle. CDR3 residues: CASSPLGVTNYGYTF. The CDR3 coding sequence is TGTGCCAGCAGTCCCTTGGGGGTAACTAACTATGGCTACACCTTC.

J is TRBJ2-1 and V is TRBV13, with D possibly being TRBD2 (6 bases). Looked up from germline, CDR1 is PRHDT and CDR2 is FYEKMQ (reference sequence). This CDR3 region has 16 residues. V lost 2 bases and J 1 base, leaving 12 bases between the germline ends. The CDR3 is CASSLPGESSYNEQFF. In DNA, the CDR3 is TGTGCCAGCAGCTTACCGGGGGAAAGTTCCTACAATGAGCAGTTCTTC.

The chain has TRBV7-2 and TRBJ2-6; unclear D gene. The germline gives CDR1 SGHTA, CDR2 FQGNSA. Deletions cut 2 bases from V and 3 bases from J, with 2 bases between. The CDR3 totals 13 residues. CDR3 bases: TGTGCCAGCAGCTTAATTGGGGCCAACGTCCTGACTTTC. This codes for CASSLIGANVLTF. Filled out from reference TRBV7-2 and TRBJ2-6, the complete variable domain reads GAGVSQSPSNKVTEKGKDVELRCDPISGHTALYWYRQSLGQGLEFLIYFQGNSAPDKSGLPSDRFSAERTGGSVSTLTIQRTQQEDSAVYLCASSLIGANVLTFGAGSRLTVL.

This chain joins TRBV28 and TRBJ2-1; 7 nucleotides agree with TRBD1. This CDR3 contains 15 residues. V trimming: 6 bases; J trimming: 3 bases; junction bases outside the gene matches: 8. Germline CDR1 MDHEN, CDR2 SYDVKM. The CDR3 DNA reads TGTGCCAGCAGGTTACAGGGGTCGGACTACAATGAGCAGTTCTTC. Protein sequence: CASRLQGSDYNEQFF.

This chain joins TRBV7-3 and TRBJ2-2, with 11 bases fitting TRBD1. Germline values: CDR1 SGHTA, CDR2 FQGTGA. Trimming took 4 bases from V and 0 from J; bases not matched to a gene: 1. There are 16 residues in the CDR3. This CDR3 is CASSSGQGANTGELFF. The CDR3, as DNA: TGTGCCAGCAGCTCGGGACAGGGGGCGAACACCGGGGAGCTGTTTTTT.

This clone occurred once. The V gene is TRBV6-2 or TRBV6-3, the J gene TRBJ1-6; 7 positions agree with TRBD1. Germline lookup yields CDR1 MNHEY and CDR2 SVGEGT. Trimming at V came to 6 bases and at J to 10 bases, leaving 12 bases not matched to a gene. The CDR3 extends over 15 amino acids. CDR3 residues: CASSFSNRGNSPLHF. CDR3 nucleotide sequence: TGTGCCAGCAGCTTTTCCAACAGGGGAAACTCACCCCTCCACTTT.